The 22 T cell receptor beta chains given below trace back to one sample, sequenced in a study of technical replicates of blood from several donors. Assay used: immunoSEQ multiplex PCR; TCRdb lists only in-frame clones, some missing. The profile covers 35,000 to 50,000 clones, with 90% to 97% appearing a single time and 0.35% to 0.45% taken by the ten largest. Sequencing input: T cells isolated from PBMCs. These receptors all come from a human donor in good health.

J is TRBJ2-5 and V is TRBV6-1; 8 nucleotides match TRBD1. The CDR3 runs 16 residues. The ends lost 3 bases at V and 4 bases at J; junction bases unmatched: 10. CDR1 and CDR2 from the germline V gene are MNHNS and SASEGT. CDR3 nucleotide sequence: TGTGCCAGCAGTGACCCCCGGACAGGGTATGGAGAGACCCAGTACTTC. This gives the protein CASSDPRTGYGETQYF.

The CDR3 loop is CASSQPGLAGEQYF. In nucleotides, the CDR3 is TGCGCCAGCAGCCAGCCAGGACTAGCGGGGGAGCAGTACTTC. J is TRBJ2-7 and V is TRBV4-1; TRBD2 matches 12 bases. Germline-derived CDR1 and CDR2 are MGHRA and YSYEKL. This CDR3 comprises 14 residues. Trimming cost V 3 bases and J 7 bases; bases outside gene matches: 4.

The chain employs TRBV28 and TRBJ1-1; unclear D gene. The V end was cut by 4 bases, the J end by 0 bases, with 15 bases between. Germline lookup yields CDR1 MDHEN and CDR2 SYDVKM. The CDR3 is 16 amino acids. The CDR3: CASSSPTEGMNTEAFF. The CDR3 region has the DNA TGTGCCAGCAGTTCTCCCACAGAAGGTATGAACACTGAAGCTTTCTTT.

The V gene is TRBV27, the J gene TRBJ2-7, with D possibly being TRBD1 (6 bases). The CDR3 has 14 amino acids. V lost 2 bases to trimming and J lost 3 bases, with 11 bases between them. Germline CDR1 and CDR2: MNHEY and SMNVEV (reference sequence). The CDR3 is CASSLLGAFYEQYF. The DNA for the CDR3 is TGTGCCAGCAGTTTACTGGGGGCCTTCTACGAGCAGTACTTC.

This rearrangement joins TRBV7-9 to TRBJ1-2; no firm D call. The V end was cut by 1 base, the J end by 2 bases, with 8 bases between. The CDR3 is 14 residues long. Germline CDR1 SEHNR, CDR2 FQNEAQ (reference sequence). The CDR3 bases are TGTGCCAGCAGCTTAGAGGGAGGAAACTATGGCTACACCTTC. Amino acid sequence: CASSLEGGNYGYTF.

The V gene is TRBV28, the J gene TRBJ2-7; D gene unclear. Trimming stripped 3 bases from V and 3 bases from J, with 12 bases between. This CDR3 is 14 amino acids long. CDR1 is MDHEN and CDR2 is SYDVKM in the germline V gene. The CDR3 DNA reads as TGTGCCAGCAGTTTGTTCCACCCCTACTACGAGCAGTACTTC. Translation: CASSLFHPYYEQYF.

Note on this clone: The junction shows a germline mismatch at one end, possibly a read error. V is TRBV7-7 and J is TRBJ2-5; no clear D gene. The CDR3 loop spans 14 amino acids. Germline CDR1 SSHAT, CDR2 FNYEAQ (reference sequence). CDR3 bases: TGTGCTAGCAGCTACCGCCACGGGCAAGAGACCCAGTACTTC. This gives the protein CASSYRHGQETQYF.

The CDR3 sequence is CASSFYTEAFF. The CDR3, as DNA: TGTGCCAGCAGCTTCTACACTGAAGCTTTCTTT. The chain employs TRBV11-2 and TRBJ1-1; D not certain. This CDR3 spans 11 amino acids. Per germline, CDR1 SGHAT and CDR2 FQNNGV. Trimming took off 3 bases at V and 3 bases at J, with 2 bases between the two ends.

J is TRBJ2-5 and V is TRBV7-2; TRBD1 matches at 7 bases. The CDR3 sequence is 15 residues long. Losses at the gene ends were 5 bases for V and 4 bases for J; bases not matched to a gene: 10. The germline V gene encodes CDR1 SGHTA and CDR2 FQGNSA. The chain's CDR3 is CASSPDPGQSETQYF. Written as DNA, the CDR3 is TGTGCCAGCAGCCCAGACCCGGGACAGTCAGAGACCCAGTACTTC. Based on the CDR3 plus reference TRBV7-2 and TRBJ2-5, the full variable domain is GAGVSQSPSNKVTEKGKDVELRCDPISGHTALYWYRQSLGQGLEFLIYFQGNSAPDKSGLPSDRFSAERTGGSVSTLTIQRTQQEDSAVYLCASSPDPGQSETQYFGPGTRLLVL.

The CDR3, as DNA: TGCGCCAGCAGCCTGGGACAGGTAAGGGGTGAAGCTTTCTTT. Its protein product is CASSLGQVRGEAFF. The genes are TRBV5-1 and TRBJ1-1; 8 nucleotides line up with TRBD1. CDR3 length: 14 amino acids. With V trimmed by 4 bases and J by 7 bases, 9 bases remained unmatched. The germline V gene encodes CDR1 SGHRS and CDR2 YFSETQ.

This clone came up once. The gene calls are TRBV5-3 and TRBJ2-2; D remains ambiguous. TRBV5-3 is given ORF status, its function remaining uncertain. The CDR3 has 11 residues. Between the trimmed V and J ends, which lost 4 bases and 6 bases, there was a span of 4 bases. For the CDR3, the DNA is TGTGCCAGAAGCCTTCCCGGGGAGCTGTTTTTT. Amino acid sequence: CARSLPGELFF.

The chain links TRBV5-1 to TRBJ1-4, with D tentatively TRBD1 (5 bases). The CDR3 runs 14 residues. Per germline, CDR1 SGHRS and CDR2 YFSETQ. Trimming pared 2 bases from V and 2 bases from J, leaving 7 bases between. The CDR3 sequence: CASSLRQTNEKLFF. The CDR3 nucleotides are TGCGCCAGCAGCTTAAGACAGACTAATGAAAAACTGTTTTTT.

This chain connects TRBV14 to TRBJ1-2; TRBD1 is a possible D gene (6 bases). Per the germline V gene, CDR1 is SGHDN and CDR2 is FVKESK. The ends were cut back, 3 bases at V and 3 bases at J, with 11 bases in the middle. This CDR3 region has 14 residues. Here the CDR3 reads CASSHYRADYGYTF. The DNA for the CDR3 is TGTGCCAGCAGCCATTACAGGGCCGACTATGGCTACACCTTC.

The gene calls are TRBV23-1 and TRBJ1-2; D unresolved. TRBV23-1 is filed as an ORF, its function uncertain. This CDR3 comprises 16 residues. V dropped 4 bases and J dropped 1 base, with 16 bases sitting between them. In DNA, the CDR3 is TGCGCCAGCAGTCCGCGAGGGTCTGGTTGTAACTATGGCTACACCTTC. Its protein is CASSPRGSGCNYGYTF.

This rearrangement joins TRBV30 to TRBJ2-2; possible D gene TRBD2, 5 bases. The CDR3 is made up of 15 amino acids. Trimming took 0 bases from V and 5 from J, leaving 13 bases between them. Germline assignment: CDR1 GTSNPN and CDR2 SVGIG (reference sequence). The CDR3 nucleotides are TGTGCCTGGAGTGTACGGGTAGCGAGTACCGGGGAGCTGTTTTTT. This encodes CAWSVRVASTGELFF.

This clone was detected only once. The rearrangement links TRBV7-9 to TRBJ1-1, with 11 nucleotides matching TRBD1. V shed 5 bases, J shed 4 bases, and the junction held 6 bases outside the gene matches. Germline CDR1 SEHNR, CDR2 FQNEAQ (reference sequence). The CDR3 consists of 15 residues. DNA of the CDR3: TGTGCCAGCAGCCGGACAGGGGGCTCGTTCACTGAAGCTTTCTTT. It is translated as CASSRTGGSFTEAFF. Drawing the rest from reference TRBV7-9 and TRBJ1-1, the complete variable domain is DTGVSQNPRHKITKRGQNVTFRCDPISEHNRLYWYRQTLGQGPEFLTYFQNEAQLEKSRLLSDRFSAERPKGSFSTLEIQRTEQGDSAMYLCASSRTGGSFTEAFFGQGTRLTVV.

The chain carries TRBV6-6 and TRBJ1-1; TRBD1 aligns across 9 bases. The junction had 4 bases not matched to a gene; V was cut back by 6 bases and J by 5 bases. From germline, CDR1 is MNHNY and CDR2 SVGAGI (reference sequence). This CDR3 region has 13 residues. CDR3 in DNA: TGTGCCAGCAGCAATGACAGGGGGACTGAAGCTTTCTTT. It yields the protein CASSNDRGTEAFF.

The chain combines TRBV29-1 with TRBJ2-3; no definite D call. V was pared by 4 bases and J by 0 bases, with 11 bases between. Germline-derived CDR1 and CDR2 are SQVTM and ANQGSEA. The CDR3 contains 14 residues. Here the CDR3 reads CSVVRGTSTDTQYF. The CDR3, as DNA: TGCAGCGTTGTACGCGGAACTAGCACAGATACGCAGTATTTT.

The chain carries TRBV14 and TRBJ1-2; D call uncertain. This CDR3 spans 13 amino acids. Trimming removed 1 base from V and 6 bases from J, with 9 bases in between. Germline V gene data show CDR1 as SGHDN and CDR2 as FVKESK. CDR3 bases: TGTGCCAGCAGCCAAGTTATAAGCCATGGCTACACCTTC. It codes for CASSQVISHGYTF.

The CDR3 DNA is TGTGCCAGCAGCTCTGGACAGGCGGGCGATGGCTACACCTTC. This encodes CASSSGQAGDGYTF. V is TRBV28 and J is TRBJ1-2, with 7 nucleotides matching TRBD1. V trimming: 6 bases; J trimming: 6 bases; junction bases outside the gene matches: 10. Per the germline V gene, CDR1 is MDHEN and CDR2 is SYDVKM. This CDR3 has 14 amino acids.

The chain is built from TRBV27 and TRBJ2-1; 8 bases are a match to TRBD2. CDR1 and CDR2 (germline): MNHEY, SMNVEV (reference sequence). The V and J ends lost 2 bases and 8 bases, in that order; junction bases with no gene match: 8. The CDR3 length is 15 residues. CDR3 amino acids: CASSLIGRAGYEQFF. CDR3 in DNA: TGTGCCAGCAGTTTAATCGGGAGGGCCGGCTATGAGCAGTTCTTC.

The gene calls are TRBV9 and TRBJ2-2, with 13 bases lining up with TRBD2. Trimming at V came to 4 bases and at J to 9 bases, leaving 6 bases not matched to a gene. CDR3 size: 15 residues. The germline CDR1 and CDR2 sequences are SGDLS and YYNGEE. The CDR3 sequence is CASSLGLAGERELFF. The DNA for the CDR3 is TGTGCCAGCAGCTTAGGACTAGCGGGAGAACGGGAGCTGTTTTTT. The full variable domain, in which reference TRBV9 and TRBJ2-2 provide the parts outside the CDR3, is DSGVTQTPKHLITATGQRVTLRCSPRSGDLSVYWYQQSLDQGLQFLIQYYNGEERAKGNILERFSAQQFPDLHSELNLSSLELGDSALYFCASSLGLAGERELFFGEGSRLTVL.